This T cell receptor (beta chain) stems from a study of memory CD4+ T cells and cytomegalovirus serostatus. Study as a whole: Of the healthy Belgian adults, eight or nine were CMV seropositive and 20 to 30 seronegative.

Broader study findings: Suggested: most of the CMV-linked TCR signature lies in CD4+ memory cells.

Profiled with immunoSEQ multiplex PCR; TCRdb holds only in-frame clones, not every one. This sample has 45,000 to 50,000 clones; roughly 73% occur once, and the top ten carry about 0.8%. With respect to this clone: The antigen remains unidentified.

Single viable CD3+CD4+CD8-CD45RO+ cells were sorted as the memory CD4+ T cells. Serostatus was set by detecting CMV pp150, pp28, p38, p52 IgG. This clonotype originated in an adult in good health and CMV-seronegative. Sequences were obtained from memory CD4+ T cells from blood.

The CDR3 region has the DNA TGCGCCAGCAGCAGGGCGGGCCTACCCTACGAGCAGTACTTC. Translating it yields CASSRAGLPYEQYF. The chain couples TRBV5-1 to TRBJ2-7; possible D gene TRBD2, 5 bases. Trimming removed 4 bases at V and 2 bases at J, with 13 bases between. Germline CDR1 reads SGHRS; CDR2 reads YFSETQ. The CDR3 loop spans 14 amino acids.